The 25 T cell receptor beta chains below come from one sample, sequenced in a study of blood T cell repertoires in COVID-19. The repertoire was sequenced with immunoSEQ multiplex PCR; TCRdb's copy has only in-frame clones and lacks some. The data contain tens of thousands of clones, around 84% of them singletons. The sample taken for sequencing was peripheral blood. These receptor sequences come from a man aged 50-60 years with acute or convalescent COVID-19.

The CDR3 spells CASSEAGQGRDTQYF. CDR3 in DNA: TGTGCCAGCAGCGAGGCGGGACAGGGACGAGATACGCAGTATTTT. This rearrangement joins TRBV2 to TRBJ2-3; 9 positions agree with TRBD1. CDR3 length: 15 residues. V lost 6 bases, J lost 5 bases, and 9 bases stayed unmatched. Germline V gene lookup returns CDR1 SNHLY and CDR2 FYNNEI.

The chain links TRBV29-1 to TRBJ1-1; no reliable D call. Per the germline V gene, CDR1 is SQVTM and CDR2 is ANQGSEA. V dropped 4 bases and J dropped 5 bases, with 11 bases sitting between them. This CDR3 comprises 12 residues. CDR3 nucleotides: TGCAGCGTTGTCGGGGTACAGACTGAAGCTTTCTTT. The encoded protein is CSVVGVQTEAFF.

The chain carries TRBV19 and TRBJ2-3; 7 positions agree with TRBD2. The V gene end was trimmed by 5 bases and the J gene end by 4 bases; junction bases not matched to a gene: 9. CDR3 length: 15 amino acids. Germline CDR1 and CDR2: LNHDA and SQIVND (reference sequence). The CDR3 DNA follows: TGTGCCAGTAGTGCATATGCGGGAGTGGCAGATACGCAGTATTTT. Translation: CASSAYAGVADTQYF.

The chain joins TRBV5-8 to TRBJ1-2; 11 bases agree with TRBD1. The CDR3 consists of 16 residues. J was trimmed by 7 bases and V by 2 bases; bases with no gene match: 10. Germline-derived CDR1 and CDR2 are SGHTS and YDEGEE. CDR3: CASSFPGQGGYVGYTF. The CDR3 coding sequence is TGTGCCAGCAGCTTCCCGGGACAGGGGGGGTATGTTGGCTACACCTTC.

The chain employs TRBV5-1 and TRBJ1-2; D not resolved. The germline CDR1 and CDR2 sequences are SGHRS and YFSETQ. The length of the CDR3 is 13 residues. V was clipped by 0 bases and J by 7 bases, with 10 bases between them. CDR3 sequence: CASSLDGVAGYTF. DNA of the CDR3: TGCGCCAGCAGCTTGGACGGGGTGGCTGGCTACACCTTC.

The rearrangement uses TRBV7-9 and TRBJ1-4; TRBD1 agrees at 8 bases. After removal of 5 bases from V and 8 bases from J, the junction contained 10 bases not matched to a gene. CDR3 length: 15 residues. Looked up from germline, CDR1 is SEHNR and CDR2 is FQNEAQ (reference sequence). CDR3 sequence reads: CASSISGGAGEKLFF. The CDR3 DNA is TGTGCCAGCAGCATTTCAGGGGGCGCCGGCGAAAAACTGTTTTTT.

V is TRBV6-5 and J is TRBJ1-1; 7 bases match TRBD1. CDR3 length: 15 residues. CDR1 and CDR2 (germline): MNHEY, SVGAGI. Losses at the gene ends were 2 bases for V and 3 bases for J; bases not matched to a gene: 6. The CDR3 sequence: CASSYNQGQHTEAFF. The CDR3 nucleotides are TGTGCCAGCAGTTACAATCAGGGACAGCACACTGAAGCTTTCTTT.

The chain uses TRBV29-1 and TRBJ1-5; tentative D call: TRBD1 (6 bases). This CDR3 comprises 14 residues. V was pared by 6 bases and J by 3 bases, with 15 bases between. Per germline, CDR1 SQVTM and CDR2 ANQGSEA. The CDR3 bases are TGCAGCGTAGTACAGGGAGGGGCCAATCAGCCCCAGCATTTT. This gives the protein CSVVQGGANQPQHF.

The V gene is TRBV4-1, the J gene TRBJ1-4; TRBD1 matches at 11 bases. This CDR3 region has 15 residues. With V trimmed by 0 bases and J by 8 bases, 2 bases remained unmatched. Germline V gene lookup returns CDR1 MGHRA and CDR2 YSYEKL. The CDR3 nucleotides are TGCGCCAGCAGCCAAGAGGGGACAGGGGGGGAAAAACTGTTTTTT. Its translation: CASSQEGTGGEKLFF.

A few counts support this clone. The V call is TRBV24-1, the J call TRBJ2-1, with 12 bases fitting TRBD2. The germline V gene has CDR1 KGHDR and CDR2 SFDVKD. This CDR3 is built from 17 residues. J gave up 2 bases and V 0 bases, and 1 base lay outside the gene matches. The CDR3 protein is CATSDLRTSGTYNEQFF. The CDR3 DNA reads as TGTGCCACCAGTGATTTGAGGACTAGCGGGACCTACAATGAGCAGTTCTTC.

V and J are TRBV6-2 or TRBV6-3 and TRBJ2-2; TRBD2 is a possible D gene (7 bases). This CDR3 spans 16 amino acids. Germline CDR1 reads MNHEY; CDR2 reads SVGEGT. Trimming took 0 bases from V and 4 from J, leaving 12 bases between them. The CDR3 is CASSYSGGQGTGELFF. The CDR3 nucleotides are TGTGCCAGCAGTTACTCGGGGGGGCAGGGCACCGGGGAGCTGTTTTTT.

The chain recombines TRBV5-4 with TRBJ2-1, with TRBD1 identical over 9 bases. Germline V lookup: CDR1 SGHNT, CDR2 YYREEE (reference sequence). Trimming at V came to 3 bases and at J to 8 bases, leaving 6 bases not matched to a gene. The CDR3 runs to 14 residues. The CDR3 nucleotides read TGTGCCAGCAGCTACCGGGACAGGGTGGATGAGCAGTTCTTC. Its protein product is CASSYRDRVDEQFF.

The chain carries TRBV18 and TRBJ1-6; TRBD1 aligns across 9 bases. Germline lookup yields CDR1 KGHSH and CDR2 LQKENI. This CDR3 has 14 amino acids. V lost 6 bases and J lost 7; bases outside the gene matches: 4. The CDR3 region is CASSPGTGNSPLHF. The CDR3 nucleotides are TGTGCCAGCTCGCCCGGGACAGGGAATTCACCCCTCCACTTT.

This sequence joins TRBV11-2 and TRBJ2-2; D call uncertain. V gave up 0 bases and J gave up 7 bases, with 9 bases separating them. Germline lookup yields CDR1 SGHAT and CDR2 FQNNGV. The CDR3 totals 14 residues. The CDR3, as DNA: TGTGCCAGCAGCTTAGAGGGCATAGGCGGGGAGCTGTTTTTT. Its protein is CASSLEGIGGELFF.

The rearrangement joins TRBV7-2 to TRBJ2-7; 9 nucleotides align to TRBD1. J lost 5 bases, V lost 5 bases, and 7 bases had no gene match. CDR3 length: 14 residues. The germline V gene encodes CDR1 SGHTA and CDR2 FQGNSA. This chain's CDR3 is CASSIAGTGHEQYF. For the CDR3, the DNA is TGTGCCAGCAGCATCGCCGGGACAGGGCACGAGCAGTACTTC. The complete variable domain, with remaining parts taken from reference TRBV7-2 and TRBJ2-7, reads GAGVSQSPSNKVTEKGKDVELRCDPISGHTALYWYRQSLGQGLEFLIYFQGNSAPDKSGLPSDRFSAERTGGSVSTLTIQRTQQEDSAVYLCASSIAGTGHEQYFGPGTRLTVT.

The rearrangement joins TRBV18 to TRBJ1-1; a weak D match, TRBD1 (5 bases). Trimming stripped 5 bases from V and 3 bases from J, with 10 bases between. Germline V CDR1 and CDR2: KGHSH, LQKENI. The CDR3 extends over 13 amino acids. CDR3 sequence: CASSAGRDTEAFF. CDR3 nucleotide sequence: TGTGCCAGCTCAGCGGGACGTGACACTGAAGCTTTCTTT.

This sequence joins TRBV7-9 and TRBJ2-7; 11 bases match TRBD2. Germline lookup yields CDR1 SEHNR and CDR2 FQNEAQ (reference sequence). This CDR3 comprises 18 residues. Germline trimming cut 5 bases from V and 2 bases from J; bases unmatched to any gene: 14. CDR3 loop: CASSRSRLAGFGAYEQYF. The CDR3 coding sequence is TGTGCCAGCAGCCGATCGAGACTAGCGGGGTTTGGGGCCTACGAGCAGTACTTC.

CDR3 in DNA: TGTGCCAGCAGCTCAAACTCCCGGTCCGGGGAGCTGTTTTTT. It specifies CASSSNSRSGELFF. The V gene is TRBV7-3, the J gene TRBJ2-2, with D unresolved. Trimming stripped 4 bases from V and 6 bases from J, with 12 bases between. The CDR3 spans 14 residues. Germline V CDR1 and CDR2: SGHTA, FQGTGA.

The rearrangement uses TRBV30 and TRBJ1-1; weak D call: TRBD1 (5 bases). V lost 2 bases to trimming and J lost 3 bases, with 22 bases between them. The CDR3 extends over 17 amino acids. The germline gives CDR1 GTSNPN, CDR2 SVGIG (reference sequence). CDR3 nucleotides: TGTGCCTGGAGTCCCCATCTCATTCAGGGTAAGGACACTGAAGCTTTCTTT. It specifies CAWSPHLIQGKDTEAFF.

This clone occurred once. In DNA, the CDR3 is TGTGCCAGTAGCTCTCCGGGACACACAACTAATGAAAAACTGTTTTTT. It yields the protein CASSSPGHTTNEKLFF. V gene TRBV19 combines with J gene TRBJ1-4, with D perhaps matching TRBD1 (6 bases). Germline V gives CDR1 LNHDA, CDR2 SQIVND (reference sequence). The length of the CDR3 is 16 residues. V shed 6 bases and J shed 0 bases, with 14 bases lying between them.

This clone was detected once. The chain uses TRBV27 and TRBJ2-7, with D maybe TRBD2 (6 bases). V was shortened by 0 bases and J by 2 bases, with 20 bases between the two germline ends. Germline CDR1 reads MNHEY; CDR2 reads SMNVEV (reference sequence). This CDR3 is 18 amino acids long. CDR3 loop: CASSLSPPKDYSPYEQYF. DNA for the CDR3: TGTGCCAGCAGTTTATCCCCCCCGAAGGACTATTCGCCCTACGAGCAGTACTTC.

As for this clone: The conserved phenylalanine or tryptophan normally closing the CDR3 is absent here, so this likely arose from a read error. The DNA is omitted, as the CDR3 cannot be located on it reliably, and the CDR3 follows TCRdb's listing. The J gene is TRBJ1-2, the V gene TRBV20-1; the D call TRBD1 from the table was never checked on the DNA. Per germline, CDR1 DFQATT and CDR2 SNEGSKA (reference sequence). Ends included, the CDR3 has 8 residues. The CDR3 is CSAREGRL.

The rearrangement joins TRBV5-4 to TRBJ1-1, with TRBD1 matching 8 bases. The CDR3 length is 12 residues. V lost 7 bases and J lost 1; bases outside the gene matches: 0. The germline V gene has CDR1 SGHNT and CDR2 YYREEE (reference sequence). The CDR3 nucleotides are TGTGCCAGCGGACAGGGGAACACTGAAGCTTTCTTT. Translated, it gives CASGQGNTEAFF.

This clone appeared a single time. The rearrangement uses TRBV4-1 and TRBJ2-5, with 8 bases matching TRBD2. From germline, CDR1 is MGHRA and CDR2 YSYEKL. Trimming removed 1 base from V and 5 bases from J; junction bases left unmatched: 6. The CDR3 spans 15 residues. The CDR3 protein is CASSQAGLATETQYF. The CDR3 bases are TGCGCCAGCAGCCAAGCCGGACTAGCTACGGAGACCCAGTACTTC.

The J gene is TRBJ1-1, the V gene TRBV12-3 or TRBV12-4; 7 positions match TRBD1. The CDR3 is 13 amino acids. V lost 4 bases, J lost 10 bases, and 9 bases stayed unmatched. The CDR3 DNA follows: TGTGCCAGCAGTTCCTCTCTCGACAGGGCAGCTTTCTTT. Amino acid sequence: CASSSSLDRAAFF.